These 26 T cell receptor beta chains share one sample of origin, sequenced in a study of OX40 agonist ivuxolimab in advanced cancers. Data came from immunoSEQ multiplex PCR; TCRdb stores just in-frame clones and leaves some out. The table has tens of thousands of clones, around 90% seen once. The sequencing here drew on CD4+ or CD8+ T cells sorted from blood, taken in a trial of the OX40 agonist ivuxolimab. These receptors were taken from an adult with an advanced solid tumor such as melanoma, head and neck, liver or kidney cancer.

The V and J genes are TRBV5-6 and TRBJ2-3; 10 nucleotides agree with TRBD1. This CDR3 contains 15 residues. Trimming at V came to 2 bases and at J to 6 bases, leaving 6 bases not matched to a gene. Germline assignment: CDR1 SGHDT and CDR2 YYEEEE. The CDR3 bases are TGTGCCAGCAGCTTAGTGACAGGGGGCGTCGATACGCAGTATTTT. Its protein is CASSLVTGGVDTQYF.

V and J are TRBV11-3 and TRBJ2-5; 12 bases are a match to TRBD2. The V and J ends lost 5 bases and 5 bases, in that order; junction bases with no gene match: 18. CDR1 and CDR2 from the germline V gene are SGHNT and YENEEA. CDR3 length equals 19 residues. CDR3 bases: TGTGCCAGCAGCGACGGGCTAGCGGGAGGGGTTGGGTGGAGGGAGACCCAGTACTTC. Translating gives CASSDGLAGGVGWRETQYF.

To note about this clone: The sample carries other DNA sequences with the same CDR3. The chain recombines TRBV19 with TRBJ2-5, with TRBD1 matching 7 bases. The CDR3 length is 12 residues. CDR1 is LNHDA and CDR2 is SQIVND in the germline V gene (reference sequence). The V gene end was trimmed by 5 bases and the J gene end by 3 bases; junction bases not matched to a gene: 0. The chain's CDR3 is CASSGTEETQYF. The CDR3 DNA reads TGTGCCAGTAGTGGGACAGAAGAGACCCAGTACTTC.

The J gene is TRBJ1-5, the V gene TRBV30, with 8 positions matching TRBD1. This CDR3 contains 14 residues. V was clipped by 2 bases and J by 3 bases; unmatched bases: 3. Germline V gives CDR1 GTSNPN, CDR2 SVGIG (reference sequence). The CDR3 region has the DNA TGTGCCTGGAGTTCGGGACAGGCCAATCAGCCCCAGCATTTT. Encoded protein: CAWSSGQANQPQHF.

V gene TRBV7-8 combines with J gene TRBJ2-7; D not certain. Germline V gene sequence: CDR1 SGHVS, CDR2 FQNEAQ. The germline V and J ends were trimmed by 5 bases and 0 bases, with 11 bases remaining between them. This CDR3 is built from 14 residues. CDR3 DNA sequence: TGTGCCAGCAGCGCGAGGACGCGCTCCTACGAGCAGTACTTC. Translation: CASSARTRSYEQYF.

Details on this clone: Other DNA sequences in the sample encode the same CDR3. This sequence joins TRBV6-1 and TRBJ2-5; D gene unclear. The germline V gene encodes CDR1 MNHNS and CDR2 SASEGT. CDR3 length: 11 amino acids. Between the trimmed V and J ends, which lost 2 bases and 2 bases, there was a span of 0 bases. The CDR3 region has the DNA TGTGCCAGCAGTGAACAAGAGACCCAGTACTTC. As protein: CASSEQETQYF.

The rearrangement links TRBV5-1 to TRBJ1-4; D is possibly TRBD1 (6 bases). Germline CDR1 reads SGHRS; CDR2 reads YFSETQ. Between the trimmed V and J ends, which lost 3 bases and 2 bases, there was a span of 17 bases. The length of the CDR3 is 17 residues. CDR3 region: CASSYQGLRRTNEKLFF. For the CDR3, the DNA is TGCGCCAGCAGCTACCAGGGGCTACGTAGGACTAATGAAAAACTGTTTTTT.

The J gene is TRBJ2-4, the V gene TRBV28, with 10 nucleotides matching TRBD2. Unmatched junction bases numbered 5, after V lost 3 bases and J lost 9 bases. The germline gives CDR1 MDHEN, CDR2 SYDVKM. This CDR3 is built from 14 residues. The CDR3 loop is CASSFLAGGGIQYF. The CDR3 DNA follows: TGTGCCAGCAGTTTCTTAGCGGGAGGAGGCATTCAGTACTTC.

V gene TRBV6-5 combines with J gene TRBJ2-1; TRBD1 matches 7 bases. The J segment lost 6 bases and the V segment lost 5 bases, leaving 10 bases of the junction unmatched. The CDR3 covers 15 residues. Per germline, CDR1 MNHEY and CDR2 SVGAGI. The CDR3 region has the DNA TGTGCCAGCAGTAAGCGTCAGGGGGTCGGCAATGAGCAGTTCTTC. Protein: CASSKRQGVGNEQFF.

The chain is built from TRBV5-1 and TRBJ1-2; 10 bases match TRBD1. V shed 4 bases, J shed 6 bases, and the junction held 6 bases outside the gene matches. Germline V gene sequence: CDR1 SGHRS, CDR2 YFSETQ. The CDR3 is 14 amino acids. The CDR3 DNA is TGCGCCAGCAGCGGAGACAGGGGGCAACATGGCTACACCTTC. It translates to CASSGDRGQHGYTF.

The chain employs TRBV9 and TRBJ2-7; no reliable D call. V was shortened by 1 base and J by 6 bases, with 11 bases between the two germline ends. Germline lookup yields CDR1 SGDLS and CDR2 YYNGEE. The CDR3 is made up of 13 amino acids. CDR3: CASSVRQASEQYF. In nucleotides, the CDR3 is TGTGCCAGCAGCGTACGCCAGGCCTCCGAGCAGTACTTC. Together with reference TRBV9 and TRBJ2-7, the CDR3 gives the full variable domain: DSGVTQTPKHLITATGQRVTLRCSPRSGDLSVYWYQQSLDQGLQFLIQYYNGEERAKGNILERFSAQQFPDLHSELNLSSLELGDSALYFCASSVRQASEQYFGPGTRLTVT.

This rearrangement joins TRBV11-2 to TRBJ2-7; D might be TRBD1 or TRBD2, each matching 5 bases. Germline CDR1 is SGHAT and CDR2 is FQNNGV. CDR3 length equals 15 residues. The V and J ends lost 0 bases and 3 bases respectively, with 12 bases between them. This CDR3 is CASSLDGDLYYEQYF. The CDR3 DNA follows: TGTGCCAGCAGCTTAGACGGGGACCTCTACTACGAGCAGTACTTC. Together with reference TRBV11-2 and TRBJ2-7, the CDR3 gives the full variable domain: EAGVAQSPRYKIIEKRQSVAFWCNPISGHATLYWYQQILGQGPKLLIQFQNNGVVDDSQLPKDRFSAERLKGVDSTLKIQPAKLEDSAVYLCASSLDGDLYYEQYFGPGTRLTVT.

The chain employs TRBV7-9 and TRBJ1-2; possibly TRBD1 for D (6 bases). V was trimmed by 5 bases and J by 3 bases, leaving 13 bases between them. Germline loops: CDR1 SEHNR, CDR2 FQNEAQ (reference sequence). This CDR3 contains 14 residues. The CDR3 nucleotides are TGTGCCAGCAGCCGACGGGGGGCGGACTATGGCTACACCTTC. Protein product: CASSRRGADYGYTF.

The DNA of the CDR3 is TGTGCCAGTAGTATAGATCTCCCCATGTCTAGGACAGATACGCAGTATTTT. This translates into CASSIDLPMSRTDTQYF. The chain is built from TRBV19 and TRBJ2-3; D is ambiguous. CDR3 length equals 17 residues. Germline V lookup: CDR1 LNHDA, CDR2 SQIVND (reference sequence). The V end lost 0 bases, the J end lost 3 bases, and 16 bases lay between the germline ends.

The rearrangement uses TRBV19 and TRBJ2-1, with 8 bases fitting TRBD1. This CDR3 region has 18 residues. With 4 bases clipped from V and 3 bases from J, the junction kept 14 bases outside the gene matches. Germline lookup yields CDR1 LNHDA and CDR2 SQIVND (reference sequence). CDR3 bases: TGTGCCAGTAGTAATCAACTAACAGGGGGGACCTACTACAATGAGCAGTTCTTC. Translating gives CASSNQLTGGTYYNEQFF.

This clone was recorded once. The rearrangement joins TRBV7-8 to TRBJ2-1; D is possibly TRBD1 or TRBD2 (6 bases each). V was trimmed by 5 bases and J by 0 bases, leaving 14 bases between them. Looked up from germline, CDR1 is SGHVS and CDR2 is FQNEAQ. The length of the CDR3 is 16 residues. CDR3 DNA sequence: TGTGCCAGCAGCCTCTCCCGGGGGCCCTCCTACAATGAGCAGTTCTTC. This sequence encodes CASSLSRGPSYNEQFF.

V and J are TRBV7-8 and TRBJ2-7, with TRBD2 matching 10 bases. The trim removed 0 bases at V and 4 bases at J, leaving 9 bases unmatched. Germline CDR1 and CDR2: SGHVS and FQNEAQ. CDR3 length equals 17 residues. This CDR3 reads CASSLARDTSGVYEQYF. The CDR3 nucleotides read TGTGCCAGCAGCTTAGCGCGTGATACTAGCGGGGTATACGAGCAGTACTTC. Together with reference TRBV7-8 and TRBJ2-7, the CDR3 gives the full variable domain: GAGVSQSPRYKVAKRGQDVALRCDPISGHVSLFWYQQALGQGPEFLTYFQNEAQLDKSGLPSDRFFAERPEGSVSTLKIQRTQQEDSAVYLCASSLARDTSGVYEQYFGPGTRLTVT.

Only one count was recorded for this clone. V is TRBV29-1 and J is TRBJ2-5; D might be TRBD1 (6 bases). The germline V and J ends were trimmed by 7 bases and 8 bases, with 17 bases remaining between them. The CDR3 has 12 amino acids. CDR1 is SQVTM, CDR2 ANQGSEA, per germline. The CDR3 DNA sequence: TGCAGCGGGGGAACTACGGGACAAACCCAGTACTTC. Translating gives CSGGTTGQTQYF.

The chain combines TRBV18 with TRBJ2-2; 7 nucleotides align to TRBD2. J lost 3 bases, V lost 3 bases, and 7 bases had no gene match. The germline V gene has CDR1 KGHSH and CDR2 LQKENI. The CDR3 contains 16 residues. The CDR3 is CASSPLAGDHTGELFF. The CDR3 DNA reads TGTGCCAGCTCACCTTTGGCGGGGGACCACACCGGGGAGCTGTTTTTT.

V usage is TRBV9 and J usage is TRBJ2-1; a possible D gene is TRBD2 (6 bases). This CDR3 is 14 amino acids long. Germline-derived CDR1 and CDR2 are SGDLS and YYNGEE. Between the trimmed V and J ends, which lost 4 bases and 2 bases, there was a span of 10 bases. CDR3 DNA sequence: TGTGCCAGCAGCCCGGGACTTACCTACAATGAGCAGTTCTTC. As protein: CASSPGLTYNEQFF.

This clone was counted a single time. The chain uses TRBV10-3 and TRBJ2-1; 10 bases agree with TRBD2. The CDR3 totals 19 residues. Looked up from germline, CDR1 is ENHRY and CDR2 is SYGVKD. The V segment lost 2 bases and the J segment 0 bases; nucleotides outside the gene matches: 10. CDR3 in DNA: TGTGCCATCAGTGAGGGAGCTAGCGGGGGCCGAAGCTCCTACAATGAGCAGTTCTTC. It encodes CAISEGASGGRSSYNEQFF.

J is TRBJ1-2 and V is TRBV28; the match to TRBD1 covers 8 bases. The CDR3 is made up of 16 amino acids. The J segment lost 3 bases and the V segment lost 7 bases, leaving 13 bases of the junction unmatched. Germline CDR1 and CDR2: MDHEN and SYDVKM. The CDR3 reads CASIQQGALWDYGYTF. DNA for the CDR3: TGTGCCAGCATTCAGCAGGGGGCTCTGTGGGACTATGGCTACACCTTC.

The rearrangement joins TRBV29-1 to TRBJ2-2, with D possibly TRBD1 on 6 matching bases. Germline CDR1 is SQVTM and CDR2 is ANQGSEA. The V end lost 6 bases, the J end lost 1 base, and 9 bases lay between the germline ends. The CDR3 totals 13 residues. The CDR3 nucleotides are TGCAGCGTAGGACAGAGGAACACCGGGGAGCTGTTTTTT. Translating gives CSVGQRNTGELFF.

The chain combines TRBV7-8 with TRBJ2-1, with TRBD2 identical over 10 bases. Germline assignment: CDR1 SGHVS and CDR2 FQNEAQ. CDR3 length: 21 residues. J lost 0 bases, V lost 1 base, and 15 bases had no gene match. Written as DNA, the CDR3 is TGTGCCAGCAGCTTAGATCAAATACCCCTAGCGGGAGCTAGCTCCTACAATGAGCAGTTCTTC. It specifies CASSLDQIPLAGASSYNEQFF. The entire variable domain, with the rest obtained from reference TRBV7-8 and TRBJ2-1, is as follows: GAGVSQSPRYKVAKRGQDVALRCDPISGHVSLFWYQQALGQGPEFLTYFQNEAQLDKSGLPSDRFFAERPEGSVSTLKIQRTQQEDSAVYLCASSLDQIPLAGASSYNEQFFGPGTRLTVL.

V gene TRBV7-3 combines with J gene TRBJ2-2, with D unresolved. This CDR3 region has 14 residues. The V end lost 5 bases, the J end lost 4 bases, and 11 bases lay between the germline ends. Germline V lookup: CDR1 SGHTA, CDR2 FQGTGA. CDR3 amino acids: CASSPSLTTGELFF. As DNA, the CDR3 is TGTGCCAGCAGCCCCTCCCTTACCACCGGGGAGCTGTTTTTT.

V is TRBV21-1 and J is TRBJ2-7; the DNA was not compared with TRBD2, the D call given in the table. TRBV21-1 is flagged as a pseudogene. This CDR3 comprises 17 residues. The CDR3 sequence: CASSKARGREGSCEQYF. The CDR3 DNA reads as TGTGCCAGCAGCAAAGCTAGGGGGAGGGAAGGGTCCTGCGAGCAGTACTTC.